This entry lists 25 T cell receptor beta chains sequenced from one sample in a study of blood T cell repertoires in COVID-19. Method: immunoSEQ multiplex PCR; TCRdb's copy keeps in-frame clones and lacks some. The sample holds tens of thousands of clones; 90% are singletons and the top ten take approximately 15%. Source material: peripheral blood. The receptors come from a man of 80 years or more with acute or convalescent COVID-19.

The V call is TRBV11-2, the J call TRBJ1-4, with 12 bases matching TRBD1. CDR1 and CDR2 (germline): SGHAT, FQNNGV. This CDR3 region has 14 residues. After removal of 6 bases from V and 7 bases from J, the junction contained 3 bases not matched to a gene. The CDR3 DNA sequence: TGTGCCAGCAGGGGACAGGGGGCGGTTGAAAAACTGTTTTTT. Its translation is CASRGQGAVEKLFF.

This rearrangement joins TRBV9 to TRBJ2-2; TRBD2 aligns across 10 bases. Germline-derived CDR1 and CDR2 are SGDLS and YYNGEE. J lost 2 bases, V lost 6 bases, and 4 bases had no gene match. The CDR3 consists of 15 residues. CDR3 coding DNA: TGTGCCAGCACCCGGACTAGCGGTAACACCGGGGAGCTGTTTTTT. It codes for CASTRTSGNTGELFF.

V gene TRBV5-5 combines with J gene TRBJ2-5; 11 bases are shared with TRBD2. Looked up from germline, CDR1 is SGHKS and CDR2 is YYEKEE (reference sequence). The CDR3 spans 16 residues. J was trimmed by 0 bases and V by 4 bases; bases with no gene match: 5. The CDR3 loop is CASSTPSGGYQETQYF. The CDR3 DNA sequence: TGTGCCAGCAGCACACCTAGCGGGGGGTACCAAGAGACCCAGTACTTC.

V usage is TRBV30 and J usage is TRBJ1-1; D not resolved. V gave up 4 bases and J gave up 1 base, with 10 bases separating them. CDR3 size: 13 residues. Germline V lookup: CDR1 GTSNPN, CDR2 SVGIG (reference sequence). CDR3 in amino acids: CAWTRRGNTEAFF. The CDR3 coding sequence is TGTGCCTGGACCCGACGGGGGAACACTGAAGCTTTCTTT.

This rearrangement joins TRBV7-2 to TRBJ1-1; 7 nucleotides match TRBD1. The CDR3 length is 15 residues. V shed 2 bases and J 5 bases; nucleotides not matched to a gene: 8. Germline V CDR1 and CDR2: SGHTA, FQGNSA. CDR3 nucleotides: TGTGCCAGCAGCTTAAAGGGGGACAGTTGGACTGAAGCTTTCTTT. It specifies CASSLKGDSWTEAFF.

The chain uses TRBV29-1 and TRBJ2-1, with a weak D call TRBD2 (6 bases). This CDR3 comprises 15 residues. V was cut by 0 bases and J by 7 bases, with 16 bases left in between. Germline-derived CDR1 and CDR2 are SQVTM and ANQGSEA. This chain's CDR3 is CSVEDRAGKRNEQFF. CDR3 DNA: TGCAGCGTTGAAGATCGGGCGGGGAAAAGGAATGAGCAGTTCTTC.

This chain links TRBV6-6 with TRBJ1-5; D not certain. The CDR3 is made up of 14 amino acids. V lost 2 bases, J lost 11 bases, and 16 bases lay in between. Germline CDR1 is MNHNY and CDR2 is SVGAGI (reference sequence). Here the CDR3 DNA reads TGTGCCAGCAGTTACCAGTCGGGCGAGCGGGCCCAGCATTTT. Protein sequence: CASSYQSGERAQHF.

The CDR3 region is CSASPKGTGGSYEQYF. DNA for the CDR3: TGCAGTGCTAGTCCGAAGGGGACAGGGGGGTCCTACGAGCAGTACTTC. The J gene is TRBJ2-7, the V gene TRBV20-1; 11 nucleotides match TRBD1. CDR3 length: 16 amino acids. Germline trimming cut 3 bases from V and 1 base from J; bases unmatched to any gene: 8. Germline V CDR1 and CDR2: DFQATT, SNEGSKA (reference sequence).

CDR3 nucleotide sequence: TGTGCCAGCAGCTTGGTTGGACAGGGGAATTCACCCCTCCACTTT. This translates into CASSLVGQGNSPLHF. The V call is TRBV5-6, the J call TRBJ1-6; 9 nucleotides align to TRBD1. The CDR3 extends over 15 amino acids. Germline V CDR1 and CDR2: SGHDT, YYEEEE. V was pared by 0 bases and J by 7 bases, with 2 bases of the junction left unmatched.

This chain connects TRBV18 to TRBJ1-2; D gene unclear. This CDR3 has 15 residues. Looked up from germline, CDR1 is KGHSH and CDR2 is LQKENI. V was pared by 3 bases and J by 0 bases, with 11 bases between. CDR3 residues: CASSPLGEANYGYTF. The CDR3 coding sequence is TGTGCCAGCTCACCCTTGGGAGAAGCTAACTATGGCTACACCTTC.

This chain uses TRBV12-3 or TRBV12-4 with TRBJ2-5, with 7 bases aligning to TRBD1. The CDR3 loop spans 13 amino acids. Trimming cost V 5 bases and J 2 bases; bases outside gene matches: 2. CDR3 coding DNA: TGTGCCAGCAGTCTGGGACAGCAAGAGACCCAGTACTTC. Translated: CASSLGQQETQYF.

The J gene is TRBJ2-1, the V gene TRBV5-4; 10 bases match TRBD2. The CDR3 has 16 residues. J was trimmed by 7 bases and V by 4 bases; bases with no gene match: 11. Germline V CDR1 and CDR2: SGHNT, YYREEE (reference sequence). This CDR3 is CASSAAGAGGANEQFF. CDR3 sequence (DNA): TGTGCCAGCAGCGCCGCGGGAGCGGGGGGGGCAAATGAGCAGTTCTTC.

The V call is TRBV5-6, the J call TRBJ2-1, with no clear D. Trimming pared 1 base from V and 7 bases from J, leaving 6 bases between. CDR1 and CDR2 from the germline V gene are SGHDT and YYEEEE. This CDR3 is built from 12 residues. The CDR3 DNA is TGTGCCAGCAGCTTGCAAACAAATGAGCAGTTCTTC. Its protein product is CASSLQTNEQFF.

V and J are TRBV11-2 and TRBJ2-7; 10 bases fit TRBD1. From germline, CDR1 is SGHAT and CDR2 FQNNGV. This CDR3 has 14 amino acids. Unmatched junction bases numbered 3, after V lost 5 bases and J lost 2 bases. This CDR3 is CASSHGTGAYEQYF. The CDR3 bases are TGTGCCAGCAGCCACGGGACAGGGGCCTACGAGCAGTACTTC. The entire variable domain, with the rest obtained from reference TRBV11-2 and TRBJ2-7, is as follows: EAGVAQSPRYKIIEKRQSVAFWCNPISGHATLYWYQQILGQGPKLLIQFQNNGVVDDSQLPKDRFSAERLKGVDSTLKIQPAKLEDSAVYLCASSHGTGAYEQYFGPGTRLTVT.

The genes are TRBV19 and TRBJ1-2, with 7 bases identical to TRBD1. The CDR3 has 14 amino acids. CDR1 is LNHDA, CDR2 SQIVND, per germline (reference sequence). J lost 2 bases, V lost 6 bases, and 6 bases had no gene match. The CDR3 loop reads CASSDTGVNYGYTF. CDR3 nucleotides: TGTGCCAGTAGCGATACAGGGGTCAACTATGGCTACACCTTC.

This CDR3 is CASSIGYPGQGAGYTF. The CDR3 DNA follows: TGTGCCAGTAGTATAGGTTATCCGGGACAGGGCGCTGGCTACACCTTC. The chain uses TRBV19 and TRBJ1-2, with 9 bases identical to TRBD1. V lost 1 base, J lost 7 bases, and 10 bases stayed unmatched. Germline V CDR1 and CDR2: LNHDA, SQIVND (reference sequence). This CDR3 is 16 amino acids long. Using reference TRBV19 and TRBJ1-2 for the parts outside the CDR3, the full variable domain is DGGITQSPKYLFRKEGQNVTLSCEQNLNHDAMYWYRQDPGQGLRLIYYSQIVNDFQKGDIAEGYSVSREKKESFPLTVTSAQKNPTAFYLCASSIGYPGQGAGYTFGSGTRLTVV.

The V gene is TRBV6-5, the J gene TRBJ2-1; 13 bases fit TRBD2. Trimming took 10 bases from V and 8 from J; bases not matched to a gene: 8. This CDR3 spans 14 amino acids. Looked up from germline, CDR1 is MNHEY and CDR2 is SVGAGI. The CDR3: CATAGTSGADEQFF. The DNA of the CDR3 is TGTGCCACCGCCGGGACTAGCGGGGCGGATGAGCAGTTCTTC.

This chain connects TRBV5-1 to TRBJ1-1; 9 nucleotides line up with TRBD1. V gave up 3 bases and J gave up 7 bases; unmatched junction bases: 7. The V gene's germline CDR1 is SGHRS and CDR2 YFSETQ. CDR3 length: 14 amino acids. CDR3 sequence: CASSYNRGLGEAFF. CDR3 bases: TGCGCCAGCAGCTATAACAGGGGGCTCGGTGAAGCTTTCTTT.

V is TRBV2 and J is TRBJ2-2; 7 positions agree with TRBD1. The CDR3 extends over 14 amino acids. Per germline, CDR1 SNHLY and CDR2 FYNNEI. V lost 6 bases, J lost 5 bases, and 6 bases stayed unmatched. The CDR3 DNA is TGTGCCAGCAGCTCAAGGGGGCGTACCGGGGAGCTGTTTTTT. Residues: CASSSRGRTGELFF.

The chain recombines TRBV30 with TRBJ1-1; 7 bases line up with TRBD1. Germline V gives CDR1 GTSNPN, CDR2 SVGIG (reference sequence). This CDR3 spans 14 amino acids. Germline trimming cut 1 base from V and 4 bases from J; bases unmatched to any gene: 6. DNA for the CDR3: TGTGCCTGGAGTGCCCCACAGGGGCCCACTGAAGCTTTCTTT. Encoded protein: CAWSAPQGPTEAFF.

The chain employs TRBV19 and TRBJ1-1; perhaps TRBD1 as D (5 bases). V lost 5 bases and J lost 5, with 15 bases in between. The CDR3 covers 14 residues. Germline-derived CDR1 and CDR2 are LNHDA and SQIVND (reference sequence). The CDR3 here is CASSSRRGWTEAFF. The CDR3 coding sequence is TGTGCCAGTAGTTCCCGGCGGGGGTGGACTGAAGCTTTCTTT.

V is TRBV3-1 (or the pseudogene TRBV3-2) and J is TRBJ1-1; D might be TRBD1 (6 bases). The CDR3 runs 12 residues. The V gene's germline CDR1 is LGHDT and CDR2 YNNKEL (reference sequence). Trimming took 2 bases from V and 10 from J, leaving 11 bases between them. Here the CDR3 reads CASSQTGFTAFF. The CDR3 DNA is TGTGCCAGCAGCCAAACAGGGTTCACAGCTTTCTTT.

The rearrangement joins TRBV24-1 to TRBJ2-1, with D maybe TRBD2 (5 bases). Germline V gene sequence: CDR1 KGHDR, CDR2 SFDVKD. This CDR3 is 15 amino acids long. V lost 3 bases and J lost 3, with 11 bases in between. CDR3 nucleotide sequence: TGTGCCACCAGTGATCCGAGGGAAATCTACAATGAGCAGTTCTTC. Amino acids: CATSDPREIYNEQFF.

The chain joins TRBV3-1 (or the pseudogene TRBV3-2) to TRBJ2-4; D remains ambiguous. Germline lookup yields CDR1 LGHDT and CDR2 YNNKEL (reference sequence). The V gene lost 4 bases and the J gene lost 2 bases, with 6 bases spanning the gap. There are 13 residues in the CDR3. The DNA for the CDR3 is TGTGCCAGCAGCCGACAACCCAAAAACATTCAGTACTTC. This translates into CASSRQPKNIQYF.

The CDR3 reads CASSRRGQSEQYF. The CDR3 DNA reads as TGTGCCAGCAGCCGGAGGGGACAGAGCGAGCAGTACTTC. The genes are TRBV3-1 (or the pseudogene TRBV3-2) and TRBJ2-7; D perhaps matches TRBD1 (7 bases). This CDR3 contains 13 residues. V was shortened by 4 bases and J by 6 bases, with 13 bases between the two germline ends. Germline V gene lookup returns CDR1 LGHDT and CDR2 YNNKEL (reference sequence).